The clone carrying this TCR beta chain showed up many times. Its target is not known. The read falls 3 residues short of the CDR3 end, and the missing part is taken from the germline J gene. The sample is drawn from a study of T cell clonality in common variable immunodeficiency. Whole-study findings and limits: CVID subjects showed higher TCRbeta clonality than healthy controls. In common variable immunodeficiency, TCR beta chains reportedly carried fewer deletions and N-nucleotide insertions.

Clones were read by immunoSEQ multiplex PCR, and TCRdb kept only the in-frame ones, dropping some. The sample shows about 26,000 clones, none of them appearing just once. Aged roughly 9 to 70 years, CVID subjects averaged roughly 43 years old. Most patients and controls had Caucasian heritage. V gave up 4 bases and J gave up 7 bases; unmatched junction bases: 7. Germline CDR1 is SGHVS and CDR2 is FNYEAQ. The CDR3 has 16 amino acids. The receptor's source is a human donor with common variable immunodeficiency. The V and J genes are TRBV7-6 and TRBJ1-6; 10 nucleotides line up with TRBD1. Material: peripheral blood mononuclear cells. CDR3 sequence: CASSSRQGARNSPLHF. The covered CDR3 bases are TGTGCCAGCAGCTCCAGACAGGGGGCGCGGAATTCACCC.